One sample yielded the 32 T cell receptor beta chains listed below, sequenced in a study of shared clonotypes between healthy human individuals. Sequencing used immunoSEQ multiplex PCR; TCRdb keeps in-frame clones, though not all of them. Seen here are 850,000 to 1,200,000 clones, 70% to 80% observed once, and the top ten hold around 1.4%. The sample was memory CD4+ T cells sorted from blood. Subset indicated: CD45RA-negative fraction. Receptors originate from a man aged 18-30 years in good health.

Turning to this clone: In the same sample, other DNA sequences code for this CDR3. The chain has TRBV19 and TRBJ2-6; D might be TRBD2 (6 bases). The ends were cut back, 1 base at V and 0 bases at J, with 7 bases in the middle. The CDR3 contains 16 residues. In germline, CDR1 is LNHDA, CDR2 SQIVND (reference sequence). CDR3 region: CASSIGGGSGANVLTF. CDR3 bases: TGTGCCAGTAGTATAGGGGGAGGCTCTGGGGCCAACGTCCTGACTTTC.

The chain combines TRBV5-1 with TRBJ2-1; 9 bases are a match to TRBD2. This CDR3 has 15 amino acids. The V gene's germline CDR1 is SGHRS and CDR2 YFSETQ. V lost 0 bases, J lost 8 bases, and 6 bases stayed unmatched. Here the CDR3 reads CASSLEGTSSHEQFF. DNA for the CDR3: TGCGCCAGCAGCTTGGAAGGGACTAGCTCCCATGAGCAGTTCTTC. Together with reference TRBV5-1 and TRBJ2-1, the CDR3 gives the full variable domain: KAGVTQTPRYLIKTRGQQVTLSCSPISGHRSVSWYQQTPGQGLQFLFEYFSETQRNKGNFPGRFSGRQFSNSRSEMNVSTLELGDSALYLCASSLEGTSSHEQFFGPGTRLTVL.

V and J are TRBV4-1 and TRBJ1-2; D might be TRBD1 (5 bases). Germline-derived CDR1 and CDR2 are MGHRA and YSYEKL. Trimming removed 5 bases from V and 5 bases from J, with 18 bases in between. This CDR3 spans 15 amino acids. CDR3 sequence: CASSDSADTTYGYTF. In DNA form, the CDR3 reads TGCGCCAGCAGCGACTCCGCGGACACTACTTATGGCTACACCTTC.

This clone was detected a few times. CDR3 residues: CASSILSTGWDQPQHF. DNA of the CDR3: TGTGCCAGTAGTATACTGAGTACGGGGTGGGATCAGCCCCAGCATTTT. The gene calls are TRBV19 and TRBJ1-5; D unresolved. V dropped 2 bases and J dropped 5 bases, with 16 bases sitting between them. CDR3 length: 16 residues. Germline V gives CDR1 LNHDA, CDR2 SQIVND (reference sequence).

This clone was seen a handful of times. The gene calls are TRBV9 and TRBJ1-1; D ambiguous. From germline, CDR1 is SGDLS and CDR2 YYNGEE. V dropped 0 bases and J dropped 0 bases, with 9 bases sitting between them. The CDR3 sequence is 15 residues long. Here the CDR3 reads CASSVDVSMNTEAFF. The DNA for the CDR3 is TGTGCCAGCAGCGTAGATGTGTCCATGAACACTGAAGCTTTCTTT.

To note about this clone: With a much larger clone just one base away, this may be a read error. The V gene is TRBV14, the J gene TRBJ2-5; TRBD2 aligns across 12 bases. The CDR3 sequence is 19 residues long. Unmatched junction bases numbered 19, after V lost 4 bases and J lost 7 bases. In germline, CDR1 is SGHDN, CDR2 FVKESK. The CDR3 loop is CASSLTTGLAGTSEGTQYF. CDR3 nucleotides: TGTGCCAGCAGCCTCACGACAGGACTAGCGGGAACGTCTGAAGGGACCCAGTACTTC.

This chain uses TRBV2 with TRBJ2-1; D is possibly TRBD1 (5 bases). Trimming removed 7 bases from V and 6 bases from J, with 19 bases in between. This CDR3 has 15 amino acids. Germline loops: CDR1 SNHLY, CDR2 FYNNEI. Written as DNA, the CDR3 is TGTGCCAGCATCAAGGCGGCAGGGCTGCTCAATGAGCAGTTCTTC. Translation gives CASIKAAGLLNEQFF. Based on the CDR3 plus reference TRBV2 and TRBJ2-1, the full variable domain is EPEVTQTPSHQVTQMGQEVILRCVPISNHLYFYWYRQILGQKVEFLVSFYNNEISEKSEIFDDQFSVERPDGSNFTLKIRSTKLEDSAMYFCASIKAAGLLNEQFFGPGTRLTVL.

This chain links TRBV15 with TRBJ2-5; D is ambiguous. Germline loops: CDR1 LNHNV, CDR2 YYDKDF (reference sequence). V was cut by 5 bases and J by 6 bases, with 13 bases left in between. CDR3 size: 13 residues. The CDR3 loop reads CATSFSERKTQYF. The DNA of the CDR3 is TGTGCCACCAGCTTCTCCGAGCGTAAGACCCAGTACTTC.

The rearrangement joins TRBV5-1 to TRBJ1-3; 8 nucleotides match TRBD1. Germline CDR1 reads SGHRS; CDR2 reads YFSETQ. The CDR3 runs 17 residues. With V trimmed by 4 bases and J by 0 bases, 9 bases remained unmatched. CDR3: CASSLTGDPYSGNTIYF. The CDR3 DNA sequence: TGCGCCAGCAGCCTGACAGGGGACCCCTACTCTGGAAACACCATATATTTT.

The V gene is TRBV7-8, the J gene TRBJ2-1; no clear D gene. The germline gives CDR1 SGHVS, CDR2 FQNEAQ. Deletions cut 1 base from V and 13 bases from J, with 11 bases between. This CDR3 has 12 residues. The DNA of the CDR3 is TGTGCCAGCAGCTTAGACCTAGGGTTTCAGTTCTTC. This encodes CASSLDLGFQFF.

The chain couples TRBV6-5 to TRBJ2-1, with a possible D match to TRBD1 (6 bases). V was pared by 2 bases and J by 9 bases, with 11 bases between. CDR1 is MNHEY and CDR2 is SVGAGI in the germline V gene. The length of the CDR3 is 13 residues. CDR3 sequence: CASSYREGGEQFF. For the CDR3, the DNA is TGTGCCAGCAGTTACCGGGAAGGGGGTGAGCAGTTCTTC.

The chain recombines TRBV18 with TRBJ1-3; D remains ambiguous. The V end lost 0 bases, the J end lost 4 bases, and 13 bases lay between the germline ends. CDR3 length: 16 amino acids. Germline values: CDR1 KGHSH, CDR2 LQKENI. The CDR3 region is CASSPPAAAQGNTIYF. For the CDR3, the DNA is TGTGCCAGCTCACCACCGGCGGCGGCTCAGGGAAACACCATATATTTT.

The chain combines TRBV7-3 with TRBJ2-7; 10 nucleotides agree with TRBD2. Germline V CDR1 and CDR2: SGHTA, FQGTGA. The CDR3 covers 17 residues. Trimming at V came to 2 bases and at J to 1 base, leaving 8 bases not matched to a gene. The CDR3, as DNA: TGTGCCAGCAGCTTAGGGCTAGCGGGAGTCAAATCCTACGAGCAGTACTTC. The encoded protein is CASSLGLAGVKSYEQYF.

This clone was detected once. This chain uses TRBV5-8 with TRBJ2-2; a possible D gene is TRBD1 (6 bases). The V gene's germline CDR1 is SGHTS and CDR2 YDEGEE. V was cut by 5 bases and J by 2 bases, with 13 bases left in between. The CDR3 is 15 amino acids. CDR3 amino acids: CASRSGTINTGELFF. The CDR3 bases are TGTGCCAGCAGATCCGGGACAATAAACACCGGGGAGCTGTTTTTT.

The V gene is TRBV14, the J gene TRBJ2-7, with 11 positions matching TRBD2. In germline, CDR1 is SGHDN, CDR2 FVKESK. This CDR3 is built from 14 residues. Trimming at V came to 4 bases and at J to 4 bases, leaving 3 bases not matched to a gene. As DNA, the CDR3 is TGTGCCAGCAGCCGTAGCGGGAGGGCGTACGAGCAGTACTTC. Its translation is CASSRSGRAYEQYF.

This chain connects TRBV29-1 to TRBJ2-3; D gene uncertain. The CDR3 has 15 amino acids. V was clipped by 4 bases and J by 0 bases, with 14 bases between them. CDR1 and CDR2 (germline): SQVTM, ANQGSEA. CDR3 protein: CSVAQRRASTDTQYF. CDR3 sequence (DNA): TGCAGCGTTGCCCAGAGGAGAGCTAGCACAGATACGCAGTATTTT.

This clone came up once. The rearrangement uses TRBV10-1 and TRBJ2-7; no firm D call. The ends were cut back, 5 bases at V and 4 bases at J, with 12 bases in the middle. The CDR3 is 13 residues long. Looked up from germline, CDR1 is WNHNN and CDR2 is SYGVQD (reference sequence). The CDR3 bases are TGCGCCAGCAGTAGGAGCGAATCATACGAGCAGTACTTC. Its translation: CASSRSESYEQYF.

The chain recombines TRBV25-1 with TRBJ1-2; D unresolved. Per the germline V gene, CDR1 is MGHDK and CDR2 is SYGVNS. Between the trimmed V and J ends, which lost 4 bases and 6 bases, there was a span of 6 bases. The CDR3 loop spans 11 amino acids. The CDR3 loop reads CASSVLHGYTF. CDR3 coding DNA: TGTGCCAGCAGTGTACTCCATGGCTACACCTTC.

Of note for this clone: Other nucleotide sequences from this sample produce the same CDR3. The V gene is TRBV18, the J gene TRBJ2-1, with no clear D. Germline CDR1 and CDR2: KGHSH and LQKENI. The CDR3 runs 12 residues. Trimming took off 2 bases at V and 7 bases at J, with 6 bases between the two ends. The CDR3 is CASSPLGNEQFF. CDR3 nucleotide sequence: TGTGCCAGCTCACCATTGGGAAATGAGCAGTTCTTC.

This clone was seen more than once but under ten times. V and J are TRBV7-2 and TRBJ2-7; D is unclear. Germline CDR1 reads SGHTA; CDR2 reads FQGNSA. V was pared by 4 bases and J by 3 bases, with 10 bases between. This CDR3 is built from 13 residues. The CDR3, as DNA: TGTGCCAGCAGCTATGACTCTAACTACGAGCAGTACTTC. Its protein is CASSYDSNYEQYF.

In its sample, this clone was seen a few times. The chain uses TRBV9 and TRBJ1-4; maybe TRBD1 (5 bases). Per the germline V gene, CDR1 is SGDLS and CDR2 is YYNGEE. The CDR3 has 15 amino acids. The germline V and J ends were trimmed by 2 bases and 3 bases, with 11 bases remaining between them. As DNA, the CDR3 is TGTGCCAGCAGCGTGGGGGGGAAGTCTAATGAAAAACTGTTTTTT. Translating gives CASSVGGKSNEKLFF.

The genes are TRBV5-4 and TRBJ2-2; weak D call: TRBD2 (6 bases). Germline CDR1 reads SGHNT; CDR2 reads YYREEE (reference sequence). The V and J ends lost 3 bases and 3 bases respectively, with 12 bases between them. The CDR3 contains 15 residues. The CDR3 DNA follows: TGTGCCAGCAGCTCTCCCGGAGGGGACACCGGGGAGCTGTTTTTT. Translating it yields CASSSPGGDTGELFF.

This clone was detected only a few times. V usage is TRBV6-1 and J usage is TRBJ1-1; D not resolved. Trimming pared 3 bases from V and 6 bases from J, leaving 17 bases between. The V gene's germline CDR1 is MNHNS and CDR2 SASEGT. This CDR3 is 15 amino acids long. The CDR3 nucleotides read TGTGCCAGCAGTGATATCGAGGATCTCAATCCTGAAGCTTTCTTT. Its translation: CASSDIEDLNPEAFF.

The chain carries TRBV19 and TRBJ2-1; 11 bases agree with TRBD2. The CDR3 totals 18 residues. Germline CDR1 and CDR2: LNHDA and SQIVND (reference sequence). V lost 3 bases to trimming and J lost 1 base; unmatched junction nucleotides: 8. The CDR3 spells CASSILAGGGRSYNEQFF. The CDR3 bases are TGTGCCAGTAGTATCCTAGCGGGAGGAGGCAGATCCTACAATGAGCAGTTCTTC.

The chain couples TRBV2 to TRBJ2-1; TRBD2 aligns across 10 bases. V lost 6 bases to trimming and J lost 8 bases; unmatched junction nucleotides: 7. CDR1 and CDR2 from the germline V gene are SNHLY and FYNNEI. The CDR3 runs to 14 residues. The CDR3 loop is CASRLSGGWDEQFF. The CDR3 coding sequence is TGTGCCAGCAGGCTTAGCGGGGGGTGGGATGAGCAGTTCTTC.

The chain employs TRBV9 and TRBJ2-1; 12 bases fit TRBD2. V lost 1 base, J lost 0 bases, and 2 bases stayed unmatched. CDR3 length: 17 amino acids. Germline CDR1 is SGDLS and CDR2 is YYNGEE. CDR3 sequence reads: CASSVRGLAGSYNEQFF. The CDR3 region has the DNA TGTGCCAGCAGCGTAAGGGGACTAGCGGGCTCCTACAATGAGCAGTTCTTC.

This clone came up a few times. The chain joins TRBV7-3 to TRBJ2-3; D possibly uses TRBD1 or TRBD2 (6 bases each). CDR1 is SGHTA, CDR2 FQGTGA, per germline. Between the trimmed V and J ends, which lost 9 bases and 7 bases, there was a span of 20 bases. CDR3 length: 14 residues. The CDR3 nucleotides read TGTGCCAGTCGGGGGCCTTCGAACCCTTATACGCAGTATTTT. Its protein product is CASRGPSNPYTQYF. Complete variable domain (other parts from reference TRBV7-3 and TRBJ2-3): GAGVSQTPSNKVTEKGKYVELRCDPISGHTALYWYRQSLGQGPEFLIYFQGTGAADDSGLPNDRFFAVRPEGSVSTLKIQRTERGDSAVYLCASRGPSNPYTQYFGPGTRLTVL.

This chain joins TRBV6-6 and TRBJ2-1; either TRBD1 or TRBD2 may supply D (5 bases each). Trimming took 8 bases from V and 12 from J, leaving 17 bases between them. The CDR3 is 12 amino acids. CDR1 is MNHNY and CDR2 is SVGAGI in the germline V gene (reference sequence). The chain's CDR3 is CASARDPETQFF. Written as DNA, the CDR3 is TGTGCCAGCGCCAGGGACCCCGAGACGCAGTTCTTC.

This chain links TRBV6-1 with TRBJ2-7; D uncertain. The CDR3 is 13 residues long. Germline V gives CDR1 MNHNS, CDR2 SASEGT. V shed 7 bases and J shed 0 bases, with 10 bases lying between them. CDR3 DNA sequence: TGTGCCAGCAACCACCTGAACTCCTACGAGCAGTACTTC. It yields the protein CASNHLNSYEQYF.

This clone has only one observation. The chain uses TRBV7-9 and TRBJ1-2; 7 bases match TRBD1. J lost 4 bases, V lost 5 bases, and 7 bases had no gene match. CDR1 SEHNR and CDR2 FQNEAQ come from the germline V gene (reference sequence). This CDR3 spans 14 amino acids. CDR3: CASSDRDSLYGYTF. In nucleotides, the CDR3 is TGTGCCAGCAGCGACAGGGACTCCCTCTATGGCTACACCTTC.

The gene calls are TRBV5-6 and TRBJ1-6; TRBD1 matches at 11 bases. With 6 bases clipped from V and 10 bases from J, the junction kept 3 bases outside the gene matches. Germline loops: CDR1 SGHDT, CDR2 YYEEEE. The CDR3 totals 13 residues. CDR3 amino acids: CASMDRGRSPLHF. The CDR3 DNA reads as TGTGCCAGCATGGACAGGGGGCGATCACCCCTCCACTTT.

The V call is TRBV18, the J call TRBJ1-4, with unresolved D. Trimming took 2 bases from V and 8 from J, leaving 6 bases between them. CDR3 length: 12 amino acids. Looked up from germline, CDR1 is KGHSH and CDR2 is LQKENI. The chain's CDR3 is CASSPRDEKLFF. DNA for the CDR3: TGTGCCAGCTCACCAAGAGACGAAAAACTGTTTTTT.